Given below is one T cell receptor beta chain in context. PCR was performed using 60 Vbeta and 13 Jbeta primers. In the original workflow: Counted up in a later analysis, unique TCR beta chains came to 65 million to 100 million, with around 12 million shared. The repertoire was sequenced with immunoSEQ multiplex PCR; TCRdb's copy has only in-frame clones and lacks some. Clone size and V and J calls were adopted from that table, with D and trimming inferred from the DNA. In the table there are 65,000 to 80,000 clones, 60% to 85% of which are singletons. This sample was included in a study of cytomegalovirus exposure and HLA in healthy donors. The receptor's source is a middle-aged woman in good health and CMV-seropositive. The sequencing input was PBMCs.

As DNA, the CDR3 is TGCGCCAGCAGCTTGGCCCCAAGCGGGAGGTCCTACGAGCAGTACTTC. Its protein product is CASSLAPSGRSYEQYF. The rearrangement uses TRBV5-1 and TRBJ2-7, with 9 bases aligning to TRBD2. The CDR3 is 16 residues long. Trimming removed 0 bases from V and 1 base from J; junction bases left unmatched: 5. Germline assignment: CDR1 SGHRS and CDR2 YFSETQ.